Each of the 7 T cell receptor beta chains below was sequenced from the same sample in a study of T cells in localized non-small cell lung cancer (dated by TCRdb to 2019 to 2021). The library came from the immunoSEQ multiplex PCR assay. The table was pulled from immuneACCESS by TCRdb, which kept in-frame rearrangements only. Such tables lose some clones; where checked, under half of the loss comes from unresolved V genes, and the rest has no known cause. For this sample the table gives about 91,000 clones, of which roughly 90% were detected only once. The ten largest account for roughly 14% of the sample. Sequenced material: peripheral blood, taken before any cancer treatment. The receptors here all came from a man aged 35-75 years with stage I squamous cell lung carcinoma.

V is TRBV2 and J is TRBJ1-2, with 7 bases lining up with TRBD1. The J segment lost 8 bases and the V segment lost 6 bases, leaving 6 bases of the junction unmatched. The CDR3 runs 12 residues. The germline V gene has CDR1 SNHLY and CDR2 FYNNEI. The chain's CDR3 is CASRQGSLGYTF. CDR3 coding DNA: TGTGCCAGCAGACAGGGGAGCTTAGGCTACACCTTC.

The CDR3 DNA follows: TGTGCCAGCAGACCTCCGGGACCCAGGAACACTGAAGCTTTCTTT. It is translated as CASRPPGPRNTEAFF. The rearrangement joins TRBV6-5 to TRBJ1-1, with a tentative D call TRBD1 (5 bases). Per germline, CDR1 MNHEY and CDR2 SVGAGI. This CDR3 is built from 15 residues. Trimming stripped 6 bases from V and 1 base from J, with 15 bases between.

The V gene is TRBV19, the J gene TRBJ1-2, with a possible D match to TRBD1 (5 bases). CDR1 and CDR2 from the germline V gene are LNHDA and SQIVND (reference sequence). Trimming shortened V by 4 bases and J by 4 bases, and 19 bases separated the two germline ends. CDR3 length: 16 residues. The CDR3 sequence is CASSTAGTSSGYGYTF. CDR3 bases: TGTGCCAGTAGTACCGCCGGGACCTCGAGCGGCTATGGCTACACCTTC. The full variable domain, rest sourced from reference TRBV19 and TRBJ1-2, is DGGITQSPKYLFRKEGQNVTLSCEQNLNHDAMYWYRQDPGQGLRLIYYSQIVNDFQKGDIAEGYSVSREKKESFPLTVTSAQKNPTAFYLCASSTAGTSSGYGYTFGSGTRLTVV.

The chain recombines TRBV30 with TRBJ1-3; no reliable D call. The germline V gene has CDR1 GTSNPN and CDR2 SVGIG (reference sequence). There are 13 residues in the CDR3. V dropped 6 bases and J dropped 3 bases, with 12 bases sitting between them. CDR3 in DNA: TGTGCCTGCCCCGGGAGCATTGGAAACACCATATATTTT. Protein sequence: CACPGSIGNTIYF.

This chain links TRBV18 with TRBJ1-2; 8 bases fit TRBD1. CDR3 length: 16 residues. From germline, CDR1 is KGHSH and CDR2 LQKENI. Trimming cost V 0 bases and J 1 base; bases outside gene matches: 4. DNA of the CDR3: TGTGCCAGCTCACCACCGGGACAGGCGGTTAACTATGGCTACACCTTC. Translating it yields CASSPPGQAVNYGYTF.

The V gene is TRBV7-9, the J gene TRBJ2-5, with TRBD2 matching 9 bases. Germline loops: CDR1 SEHNR, CDR2 FQNEAQ (reference sequence). V was pared by 1 base and J by 3 bases, with 6 bases of the junction left unmatched. The CDR3 runs to 16 residues. The CDR3 loop reads CASSLESGGQEETQYF. CDR3 nucleotide sequence: TGTGCCAGCAGCTTAGAGAGCGGGGGGCAGGAAGAGACCCAGTACTTC. The whole variable domain, filled in from reference TRBV7-9 and TRBJ2-5, reads DTGVSQNPRHKITKRGQNVTFRCDPISEHNRLYWYRQTLGQGPEFLTYFQNEAQLEKSRLLSDRFSAERPKGSFSTLEIQRTEQGDSAMYLCASSLESGGQEETQYFGPGTRLLVL.

The J gene is TRBJ2-2, the V gene TRBV7-2; TRBD2 might be the D (6 bases). Trimming took 2 bases from V and 2 from J, leaving 9 bases between them. The CDR3 sequence is 15 residues long. Germline CDR1 reads SGHTA; CDR2 reads FQGNSA. CDR3 region: CASSLMAGNTGELFF. As DNA, the CDR3 is TGTGCCAGCAGCTTAATGGCGGGAAACACCGGGGAGCTGTTTTTT.